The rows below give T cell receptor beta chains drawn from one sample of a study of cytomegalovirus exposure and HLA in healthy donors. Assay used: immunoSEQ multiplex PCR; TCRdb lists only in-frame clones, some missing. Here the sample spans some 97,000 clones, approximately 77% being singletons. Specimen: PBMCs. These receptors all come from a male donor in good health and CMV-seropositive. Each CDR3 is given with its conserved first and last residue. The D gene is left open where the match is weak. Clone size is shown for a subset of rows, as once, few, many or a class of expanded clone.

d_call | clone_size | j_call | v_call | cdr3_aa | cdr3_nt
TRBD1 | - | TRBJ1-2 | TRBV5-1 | CASSSRDSLRNYGYTF | TGCGCCAGCAGCTCCCGGGACAGTCTTCGTAACTATGGCTACACCTTC
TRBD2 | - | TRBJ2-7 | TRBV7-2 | CASSLVSRGGLGEQYF | TGTGCCAGCAGCTTAGTATCCCGGGGGGGCCTTGGCGAGCAGTACTTC
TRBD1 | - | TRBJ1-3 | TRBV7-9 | CASSAGTGSGNTIYF | TGTGCCAGCAGCGCGGGGACAGGGTCTGGAAACACCATATATTTT
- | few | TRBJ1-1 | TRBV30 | CAWSVRHLGNTEAFF | TGTGCCTGGAGTGTACGTCATCTAGGGAACACTGAAGCTTTCTTT
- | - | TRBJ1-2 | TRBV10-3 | CAISESAGIAYGYTF | TGTGCCATCAGTGAGTCGGCAGGGATCGCCTATGGCTACACCTTC
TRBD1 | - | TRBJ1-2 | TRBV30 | CAWMVTTGAYGYTF | TGTGCCTGGATGGTCACGACAGGGGCCTATGGCTACACCTTC
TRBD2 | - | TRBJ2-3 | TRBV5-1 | CASSSQRESTDTQYF | TGCGCCAGCAGCTCCCAGCGGGAGAGCACAGATACGCAGTATTTT
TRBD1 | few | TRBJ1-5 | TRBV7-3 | CASSSGGDQPQHF | TGTGCCAGCAGCTCAGGGGGCGATCAGCCCCAGCATTTT
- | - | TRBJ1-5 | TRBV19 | CASSKGRVQPQHF | TGTGCCAGTAGTAAGGGCAGGGTCCAGCCCCAGCATTTT
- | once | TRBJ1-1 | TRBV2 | CASHIRGDTEAFF | TGTGCCAGCCACATTAGGGGCGACACTGAAGCTTTCTTT
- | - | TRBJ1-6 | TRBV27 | CASSLEPYSPLHF | TGTGCCAGCAGTTTAGAGCCGTATTCACCCCTCCACTTT
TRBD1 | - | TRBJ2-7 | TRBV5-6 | CASRGTGDSYEQYF | TGTGCCAGCAGAGGGACAGGGGATTCCTACGAGCAGTACTTC
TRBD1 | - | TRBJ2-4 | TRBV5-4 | CASSPKTGAGSNIQYF | TGTGCCAGCAGCCCCAAGACAGGGGCTGGGAGTAACATTCAGTACTTC
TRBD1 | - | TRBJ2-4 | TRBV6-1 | CASIALGQIKNIQYF | TGTGCCAGCATCGCCCTGGGACAGATAAAAAACATTCAGTACTTC
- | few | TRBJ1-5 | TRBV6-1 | CASRVLVSQPQHF | TGTGCCAGCAGAGTTTTAGTAAGTCAGCCCCAGCATTTT
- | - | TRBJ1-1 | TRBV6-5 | CASRTAGGGTEAFF | TGTGCCAGCCGAACTGCGGGGGGCGGCACTGAAGCTTTCTTT
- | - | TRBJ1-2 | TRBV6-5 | CASSYGGASNYGYTF | TGTGCCAGCAGTTACGGGGGGGCTTCTAACTATGGCTACACCTTC
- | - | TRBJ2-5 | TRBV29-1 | CSVYRETQYF | TGCAGCGTTTACAGGGAGACCCAGTACTTC
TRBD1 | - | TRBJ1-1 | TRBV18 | CASSPNRDSEAFF | TGTGCCAGCTCACCCAACCGGGACAGCGAAGCTTTCTTT
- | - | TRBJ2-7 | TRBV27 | CASSLSSGYEQYF | TGTGCCAGCAGTTTATCCAGCGGGTACGAGCAGTACTTC
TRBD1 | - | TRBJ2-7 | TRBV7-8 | CASSNRVGQGAWEQYF | TGTGCCAGCAGCAATAGGGTGGGACAGGGGGCGTGGGAGCAGTACTTC
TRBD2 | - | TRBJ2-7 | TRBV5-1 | CASSPGGEQQYF | TGCGCCAGCAGCCCGGGAGGGGAACAGCAGTACTTC
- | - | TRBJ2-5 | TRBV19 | CASSIGSGSFETQYF | TGTGCCAGTAGTATAGGGTCGGGTAGTTTTGAGACCCAGTACTTC
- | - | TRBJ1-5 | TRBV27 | CASSPGSPSNQPQHF | TGTGCCAGCAGTCCCGGGTCCCCCAGCAATCAGCCCCAGCATTTT
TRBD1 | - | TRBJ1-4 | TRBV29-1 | CSVGTGTANEKLFF | TGCAGCGTGGGAACCGGGACAGCCAATGAAAAACTGTTTTTT
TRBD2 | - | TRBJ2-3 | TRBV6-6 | CASRPGAGGADTQYF | TGTGCCAGCAGACCGGGGGCGGGGGGAGCAGATACGCAGTATTTT
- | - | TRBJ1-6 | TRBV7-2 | CASSPQGGDNSPLHF | TGTGCCAGCAGCCCGCAGGGAGGAGATAATTCACCCCTCCACTTT
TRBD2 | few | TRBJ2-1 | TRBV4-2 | CASSQDRGTSGVDEQFF | TGTGCCAGCAGCCAAGATCGGGGGACTAGCGGGGTGGATGAGCAGTTCTTC